Below, 32 T cell receptor beta chains from the same sample are listed, as sequenced in a study of shared clonotypes between healthy human individuals. The table came from immunoSEQ multiplex PCR; TCRdb's copy has only in-frame clones and leaves some out. The sample includes 2 million to 2.5 million clones, around 95% of them seen just once. Sequencing input: naive CD4+ T cells sorted from blood. Subset specified: CD45RA+ positively selected. These receptor sequences come from a man aged 18 to 30 in good health.

The CDR3 bases are TGTGCCAGCAGCTTACGGGAGGGAGGAAATGGCTACACCTTC. It is translated as CASSLREGGNGYTF. The rearrangement links TRBV11-2 to TRBJ1-2; D remains ambiguous. Trimming shortened V by 2 bases and J by 6 bases, and 13 bases separated the two germline ends. The germline V gene has CDR1 SGHAT and CDR2 FQNNGV. There are 14 residues in the CDR3.

The J gene is TRBJ2-3, the V gene TRBV27; 10 bases are a match to TRBD2. This CDR3 has 14 amino acids. Unmatched junction bases numbered 5, after V lost 6 bases and J lost 5 bases. Germline V gene sequence: CDR1 MNHEY, CDR2 SMNVEV (reference sequence). CDR3 region: CASSLSGGQDTQYF. CDR3 DNA: TGTGCCAGCAGCCTTAGCGGGGGGCAAGATACGCAGTATTTT.

The chain recombines TRBV28 with TRBJ2-7; no clear D gene. Germline V lookup: CDR1 MDHEN, CDR2 SYDVKM. The CDR3 is made up of 15 amino acids. V was cut by 2 bases and J by 0 bases, with 11 bases left in between. The CDR3 region is CASSLTTQSSYEQYF. As DNA, the CDR3 is TGTGCCAGCAGTTTAACTACACAGAGCTCCTACGAGCAGTACTTC.

Remarks on this clone: Other DNA sequences within the sample encode an identical CDR3. The chain combines TRBV5-1 with TRBJ1-2, with D tentatively TRBD1 (5 bases). Germline V gene data show CDR1 as SGHRS and CDR2 as YFSETQ. The CDR3 has 14 amino acids. The germline V and J ends were trimmed by 0 bases and 0 bases, with 6 bases remaining between them. The CDR3 protein is CASSLGTTNYGYTF. The CDR3 DNA reads TGCGCCAGCAGCTTGGGGACAACTAACTATGGCTACACCTTC.

V is TRBV4-1 and J is TRBJ2-7, with no clear D. The germline V and J ends were trimmed by 1 base and 0 bases, with 10 bases remaining between them. The germline V gene encodes CDR1 MGHRA and CDR2 YSYEKL. This CDR3 region has 15 residues. CDR3 coding DNA: TGCGCCAGCAGCCAAGCCCACCGGAGCTCCTACGAGCAGTACTTC. Translation gives CASSQAHRSSYEQYF.

The DNA for the CDR3 is TGTGCCAGCAGCTTAGCATCTCCGACCAGGGTGGAAGGCTACACCTTC. This gives the protein CASSLASPTRVEGYTF. The chain carries TRBV7-9 and TRBJ1-2; D might be TRBD1 (5 bases). Trimming took off 0 bases at V and 8 bases at J, with 19 bases between the two ends. The CDR3 is 16 residues long. From germline, CDR1 is SEHNR and CDR2 FQNEAQ (reference sequence).

For the CDR3, the DNA is TGTGCCACCAGCAGAGATGGATCCTCTGACTACGAGCAGTACTTC. It translates to CATSRDGSSDYEQYF. This chain links TRBV15 with TRBJ2-7; D unresolved. The V gene lost 0 bases and the J gene lost 3 bases, with 12 bases spanning the gap. Looked up from germline, CDR1 is LNHNV and CDR2 is YYDKDF (reference sequence). The CDR3 contains 15 residues.

This chain joins TRBV19 and TRBJ1-4, with TRBD1 matching 7 bases. There are 12 residues in the CDR3. CDR1 is LNHDA and CDR2 is SQIVND in the germline V gene (reference sequence). V shed 5 bases, J shed 14 bases, and the junction held 8 bases outside the gene matches. Written as DNA, the CDR3 is TGTGCCAGTAGTCCCGACAGGGTGGGCCTGTTTTTT. Translated: CASSPDRVGLFF.

The J gene is TRBJ1-6, the V gene TRBV7-2; D call uncertain. Deletions cut 3 bases from V and 0 bases from J, with 15 bases between. The CDR3 loop spans 18 amino acids. Germline-derived CDR1 and CDR2 are SGHTA and FQGNSA. CDR3: CASSFHMGGYSYNSPLHF. The CDR3 nucleotides are TGTGCCAGCAGCTTTCATATGGGAGGATACTCCTATAATTCACCCCTCCACTTT.

The rearrangement uses TRBV10-1 and TRBJ2-3, with 7 bases that match TRBD1. There are 14 residues in the CDR3. V lost 5 bases and J lost 2; bases outside the gene matches: 4. Germline V lookup: CDR1 WNHNN, CDR2 SYGVQD (reference sequence). The CDR3 loop is CASSIGGPTDTQYF. The CDR3 coding sequence is TGCGCCAGCAGTATAGGGGGCCCCACAGATACGCAGTATTTT.

The CDR3 loop is CASSDSNLGGITEQYF. The CDR3 region has the DNA TGCGCCAGCAGTGACTCGAACCTCGGCGGGATAACCGAGCAGTACTTC. J is TRBJ2-7 and V is TRBV10-1, with D possibly being TRBD2 (6 bases). Germline CDR1 reads WNHNN; CDR2 reads SYGVQD (reference sequence). CDR3 length: 16 amino acids. Between the trimmed V and J ends, which lost 3 bases and 6 bases, there was a span of 21 bases.

This chain links TRBV7-9 with TRBJ2-1; possibly TRBD2 for D (6 bases). This CDR3 comprises 16 residues. Germline V CDR1 and CDR2: SEHNR, FQNEAQ (reference sequence). Trimming cost V 5 bases and J 1 base, with 15 bases left between them. The CDR3 sequence: CASSIFGSSSYNEQFF. As DNA, the CDR3 is TGTGCCAGCAGCATATTCGGGAGCTCATCCTACAATGAGCAGTTCTTC.

The V and J genes are TRBV2 and TRBJ2-7; no definite D call. CDR3 size: 16 residues. Trimming stripped 6 bases from V and 0 bases from J, with 18 bases between. CDR1 and CDR2 from the germline V gene are SNHLY and FYNNEI. For the CDR3, the DNA is TGTGCCAGCAGGGCGGAGAGTCGGTGGACCTCCTACGAGCAGTACTTC. It is translated as CASRAESRWTSYEQYF.

The chain has TRBV27 and TRBJ2-7; TRBD1 agrees at 7 bases. The V gene's germline CDR1 is MNHEY and CDR2 SMNVEV (reference sequence). Unmatched junction bases numbered 13, after V lost 8 bases and J lost 3 bases. This CDR3 has 15 residues. The CDR3 reads CASRVTQGQFYEQYF. The DNA of the CDR3 is TGTGCCAGCCGGGTGACTCAGGGACAGTTCTACGAGCAGTACTTC.

The J gene is TRBJ1-5, the V gene TRBV6-1, with a possible D match to TRBD1 (5 bases). Germline V lookup: CDR1 MNHNS, CDR2 SASEGT. This CDR3 region has 18 residues. The V gene lost 2 bases and the J gene lost 0 bases, with 17 bases spanning the gap. CDR3: CASSERSFVRASNQPQHF. The CDR3 DNA reads TGTGCCAGCAGTGAAAGGTCCTTTGTCAGGGCTAGCAATCAGCCCCAGCATTTT.

This clone was seen only once. The chain combines TRBV28 with TRBJ1-2, with D possibly TRBD1 on 6 matching bases. The germline V and J ends were trimmed by 4 bases and 3 bases, with 15 bases remaining between them. CDR3 length: 15 residues. Germline values: CDR1 MDHEN, CDR2 SYDVKM. The CDR3: CASSSGRGGDYGYTF. For the CDR3, the DNA is TGTGCCAGCAGTTCTGGAAGAGGGGGGGACTATGGCTACACCTTC.

The chain combines TRBV28 with TRBJ1-2, with D unresolved. V lost 4 bases to trimming and J lost 4 bases, with 7 bases between them. The CDR3 loop spans 12 amino acids. The germline gives CDR1 MDHEN, CDR2 SYDVKM. This CDR3 is CASSSMGYGYTF. As DNA, the CDR3 is TGTGCCAGCAGTTCCATGGGCTATGGCTACACCTTC.

The CDR3 DNA follows: TGCAGCGTGGGACAGGGATCCCTCTATGGCTACACCTTC. The encoded protein is CSVGQGSLYGYTF. The chain employs TRBV29-1 and TRBJ1-2, with TRBD1 identical over 9 bases. This CDR3 is 13 amino acids long. Per the germline V gene, CDR1 is SQVTM and CDR2 is ANQGSEA. V lost 6 bases and J lost 4; bases outside the gene matches: 6.

The gene calls are TRBV9 and TRBJ2-7; TRBD1 might be the D (6 bases). The CDR3 is made up of 13 amino acids. Germline CDR1 and CDR2: SGDLS and YYNGEE. Trimming stripped 4 bases from V and 0 bases from J, with 8 bases between. As DNA, the CDR3 is TGTGCCAGCAGCCCAGGGGTCTCCTACGAGCAGTACTTC. Amino acid sequence: CASSPGVSYEQYF.

The chain joins TRBV7-2 to TRBJ1-6, with D possibly matching TRBD1 (6 bases). Germline V gene lookup returns CDR1 SGHTA and CDR2 FQGNSA. Between the trimmed V and J ends, which lost 1 base and 9 bases, there was a span of 13 bases. The CDR3 spans 15 residues. CDR3 region: CASSLESGGGSPLHF. Written as DNA, the CDR3 is TGTGCCAGCAGCTTAGAGTCCGGGGGCGGTTCACCCCTCCACTTT.

The rearrangement joins TRBV2 to TRBJ1-2; no reliable D call. This CDR3 has 13 residues. The V and J ends lost 7 bases and 1 base respectively, with 10 bases between them. CDR1 and CDR2 (germline): SNHLY, FYNNEI. CDR3 region: CASTIRGNYGYTF. CDR3 nucleotide sequence: TGTGCCAGCACCATACGGGGTAACTATGGCTACACCTTC.

V usage is TRBV19 and J usage is TRBJ2-3; D call uncertain. Trimming removed 10 bases at V and 2 bases at J, with 19 bases between. Germline V gives CDR1 LNHDA, CDR2 SQIVND (reference sequence). This CDR3 has 15 residues. CDR3 loop: CATTVGARYTDTQYF. The CDR3 coding sequence is TGTGCCACTACCGTGGGCGCTAGGTACACAGATACGCAGTATTTT.

The gene calls are TRBV29-1 and TRBJ1-1; no definite D call. The V and J ends lost 4 bases and 1 base respectively, with 10 bases between them. The CDR3 length is 13 residues. Germline V gene data show CDR1 as SQVTM and CDR2 as ANQGSEA. The CDR3 coding sequence is TGCAGCGTTGGGTCGGCAGAGAACACTGAAGCTTTCTTT. This gives the protein CSVGSAENTEAFF.

With respect to this clone: This specimen includes other DNA sequences encoding the same CDR3. The chain recombines TRBV5-1 with TRBJ2-7; either TRBD1 or TRBD2 may supply D (5 bases each). There are 15 residues in the CDR3. Germline V gene lookup returns CDR1 SGHRS and CDR2 YFSETQ. Trimming stripped 4 bases from V and 3 bases from J, with 17 bases between. The CDR3 DNA sequence: TGCGCCAGCAGCCTTTCCGGGACGGGTAACTACGAGCAGTACTTC. It yields the protein CASSLSGTGNYEQYF.

The V and J genes are TRBV13 and TRBJ1-1, with TRBD1 as a possible D gene (5 bases). Trimming cost V 3 bases and J 3 bases, with 14 bases left between them. CDR1 PRHDT and CDR2 FYEKMQ come from the germline V gene (reference sequence). This CDR3 spans 15 amino acids. The CDR3 loop is CASSLGEGRHTEAFF. In nucleotides, the CDR3 is TGTGCCAGCAGCTTGGGGGAGGGGAGACACACTGAAGCTTTCTTT.

This clone was found once. The CDR3 reads CASSDRPTTNEKLFF. In nucleotides, the CDR3 is TGTGCCAGCAGTGATAGACCGACAACTAATGAAAAACTGTTTTTT. The chain joins TRBV25-1 to TRBJ1-4, with no clear D. Germline CDR1 reads MGHDK; CDR2 reads SYGVNS. The CDR3 runs 15 residues. V dropped 3 bases and J dropped 0 bases, with 8 bases sitting between them.

This clone is a singleton in its sample. The V call is TRBV18, the J call TRBJ2-3; maybe TRBD2 (6 bases). Germline-derived CDR1 and CDR2 are KGHSH and LQKENI. V dropped 1 base and J dropped 6 bases, with 14 bases sitting between them. This CDR3 region has 15 residues. The CDR3: CASSPRAGGRDTQYF. CDR3 nucleotide sequence: TGTGCCAGCTCACCACGAGCAGGAGGGAGGGATACGCAGTATTTT.

This clone was detected a few times. The sample carries other DNA sequences with the same CDR3. The J gene is TRBJ1-2, the V gene TRBV18; 7 bases are a match to TRBD1. J was trimmed by 3 bases and V by 2 bases; bases with no gene match: 0. There are 13 residues in the CDR3. Germline V CDR1 and CDR2: KGHSH, LQKENI. The CDR3 sequence: CASSPGTDYGYTF. CDR3 coding DNA: TGTGCCAGCTCACCAGGGACAGACTATGGCTACACCTTC.

In DNA form, the CDR3 reads TGTGCCAGTAGTAGTTGGGGGTCCTCTCAGCCCCAGCATTTT. This codes for CASSSWGSSQPQHF. The V gene is TRBV19, the J gene TRBJ1-5; TRBD1 might be the D (5 bases). V was trimmed by 4 bases and J by 6 bases, leaving 13 bases between them. The CDR3 length is 14 residues. The germline gives CDR1 LNHDA, CDR2 SQIVND (reference sequence).

To note about this clone: The same CDR3 also results from other DNA sequences found in this sample. The chain is built from TRBV6-5 and TRBJ1-1, with TRBD1 identical over 7 bases. This CDR3 has 13 residues. CDR1 is MNHEY and CDR2 is SVGAGI in the germline V gene. V dropped 6 bases and J dropped 2; count of bases not matched to a gene: 3. The CDR3 DNA follows: TGTGCCAGCAGCAGACAGGGAAACACTGAAGCTTTCTTT. Its protein product is CASSRQGNTEAFF.

This clone appeared a single time. The genes are TRBV2 and TRBJ1-1; weak D call: TRBD1 (6 bases). V was trimmed by 5 bases and J by 1 base, leaving 11 bases between them. This CDR3 comprises 14 residues. CDR1 is SNHLY and CDR2 is FYNNEI in the germline V gene. The CDR3 region has the DNA TGTGCCAGCAGTAGACAGGCCTCGAACACTGAAGCTTTCTTT. It translates to CASSRQASNTEAFF.

The chain has TRBV6-8 and TRBJ1-3; D call uncertain. Germline V gives CDR1 MNHGY, CDR2 SAAAGT. The germline V and J ends were trimmed by 0 bases and 4 bases, with 13 bases remaining between them. The CDR3 extends over 16 amino acids. The CDR3 region has the DNA TGTGCCAGCAGTTACTCGATGAATCTGAAAGGAAACACCATATATTTT. It is translated as CASSYSMNLKGNTIYF.